These 27 T cell receptor beta chains came from one sample sequenced in a study of T cell clusters in autoimmune cytopenias. TRB was amplified by touch-down multiplex PCR, primer pools A and B combined. TCRdb derives one entry per CDR3 protein from the multiplex PCR reads, leaving out DNA. The sample data list roughly 4,400 distinct CDR3 sequences. TRB amplification used around 0.25 ug of peripheral blood genomic DNA. Separately, the same data were catalogued under a study of T cell repertoires in aging, cancer and after chemotherapy.

Material: peripheral blood. These receptors all come from a human donor in good health.

This chain joins TRBV20-1 and TRBJ2-7; TCRdb indicates TRBD1, and absent DNA this call remains unverified. Germline V lookup: CDR1 DFQATT, CDR2 SNEGSKA (reference sequence). The CDR3 has 13 amino acids. CDR3 in amino acids: CSAQTVTGGEQYF.

The CDR3 region is CASSFVEGELFF. The V gene is TRBV12-3 or TRBV12-4, the J gene TRBJ2-2. The CDR3 runs 12 residues.

The CDR3: CASSHHTGSTGELFF. The chain links TRBV4-2 to TRBJ2-2; TCRdb proposes TRBD1, but this gene call is untestable without DNA. The CDR3 contains 15 residues. Germline assignment: CDR1 LGHNA and CDR2 YNFKEQ.

The CDR3 is CASSYFRGGGSEDTQYF. V usage is TRBV6-6 and J usage is TRBJ2-3; the TRBD1 assignment by TCRdb is unverifiable without DNA. The CDR3 covers 17 residues. Germline CDR1 and CDR2: MNHNY and SVGAGI (reference sequence).

The chain uses TRBV6-2 or TRBV6-3 and TRBJ1-5; with no DNA, the TCRdb D assignment of TRBD1 cannot be verified. Germline V gene data show CDR1 as MNHEY and CDR2 as SVGEGT. CDR3 size: 18 residues. The CDR3: CASSEARGRTLSNQPQHF.

The V and J genes are TRBV27 and TRBJ2-7. CDR3 size: 13 residues. Per germline, CDR1 MNHEY and CDR2 SMNVEV (reference sequence). CDR3 loop: CASSLGLAYEQYF.

The gene calls are TRBV15 and TRBJ1-2; the TCRdb call, TRBD1, lacks DNA for checking. Germline CDR1 is LNHNV and CDR2 is YYDKDF (reference sequence). This CDR3 contains 15 residues. The CDR3 spells CATSRDLPGMGGYTF.

This sequence joins TRBV6-6 and TRBJ1-2; lacking DNA, the TRBD1 call made by TCRdb goes unchecked. The CDR3 sequence is 16 residues long. Germline lookup yields CDR1 MNHNY and CDR2 SVGAGI (reference sequence). CDR3 region: CASSSPDRGGGYGYTF.

Here the CDR3 reads CASSWRNRGRLSGANVLTF. The chain carries TRBV6-2 or TRBV6-3 and TRBJ2-6; the TCRdb D gene call, TRBD1, has no DNA to confirm it. CDR3 length: 19 residues. The V gene's germline CDR1 is MNHEY and CDR2 SVGEGT.

The genes are TRBV5-4 and TRBJ2-1; TCRdb reports TRBD2, a call that lacks DNA to check it against. This CDR3 spans 18 amino acids. CDR1 is SGHNT, CDR2 YYREEE, per germline (reference sequence). The CDR3 is CASSHPTGQAGGPGEQFF.

The chain links TRBV6-2 or TRBV6-3 to TRBJ2-2; TCRdb gives TRBD1 as the D gene, but with no DNA this cannot be confirmed. This CDR3 comprises 18 residues. Germline V gene sequence: CDR1 MNHEY, CDR2 SVGEGT. The CDR3: CASSQPAIGTGNTGELFF.

The chain carries TRBV29-1 and TRBJ1-1; TCRdb's D gene call, TRBD1, goes unchecked for lack of DNA. The CDR3 is 13 amino acids. Per germline, CDR1 SQVTM and CDR2 ANQGSEA. CDR3 region: CSVDPPAGVEAFF.

This clonotype ranks as medium-sized in terms of frequency. This chain connects TRBV19 to TRBJ2-1; there is no DNA to check the TCRdb D call of TRBD2. The CDR3 extends over 17 amino acids. CDR1 is LNHDA and CDR2 is SQIVND in the germline V gene (reference sequence). The CDR3 region is CASSILPSGRSYNEQFF.

The CDR3 reads CASSYQLAGFEQYF. V usage is TRBV27 and J usage is TRBJ2-7; TCRdb designates TRBD2, a call that cannot be tested without DNA. CDR1 MNHEY and CDR2 SMNVEV come from the germline V gene (reference sequence). The CDR3 length is 14 residues.

This clonotype is labeled medium-sized based on frequency. V and J are TRBV19 and TRBJ2-3. Germline assignment: CDR1 LNHDA and CDR2 SQIVND (reference sequence). The CDR3 runs to 13 residues. The CDR3 sequence: CASSIRGTDTQYF.

This chain links TRBV19 with TRBJ1-3. CDR3 length: 17 amino acids. CDR1 and CDR2 from the germline V gene are LNHDA and SQIVND (reference sequence). This chain's CDR3 is CASSMGLPGTRGNTIYF.

The gene calls are TRBV27 and TRBJ2-7; the TCRdb call, TRBD2, lacks DNA for checking. The CDR3 has 16 residues. Germline CDR1 reads MNHEY; CDR2 reads SMNVEV (reference sequence). This CDR3 is CASSSGETRQVGEQYF.

The chain links TRBV6-5 to TRBJ1-4; the TCRdb D gene call, TRBD1, has no DNA to confirm it. The germline V gene encodes CDR1 MNHEY and CDR2 SVGAGI. The CDR3 sequence is 15 residues long. CDR3 sequence reads: CASSYSEGANEKLFF.

The J gene is TRBJ2-3, the V gene TRBV18. The germline CDR1 and CDR2 sequences are KGHSH and LQKENI. The length of the CDR3 is 14 residues. CDR3 sequence: CASSPGLALDTQYF.

The chain recombines TRBV15 with TRBJ2-5; TCRdb's D gene call, TRBD1, goes unchecked for lack of DNA. CDR1 LNHNV and CDR2 YYDKDF come from the germline V gene (reference sequence). CDR3 length: 15 residues. CDR3 region: CATTKGVGDQETQYF. Based on the CDR3 plus reference TRBV15 and TRBJ2-5, the full variable domain is DAMVIQNPRYQVTQFGKPVTLSCSQTLNHNVMYWYQQKSSQAPKLLFHYYDKDFNNEADTPDNFQSRRPNTSFCFLDIRSPGLGDTAMYLCATTKGVGDQETQYFGPGTRLLVL.

This chain connects TRBV7-6 to TRBJ2-1; there is no DNA to check the TCRdb D call of TRBD2. CDR1 SGHVS and CDR2 FNYEAQ come from the germline V gene. This CDR3 spans 16 amino acids. CDR3 sequence: CASSSGPGRARNEQFF.

This chain links TRBV7-9 with TRBJ1-2; TCRdb's D call of TRBD1 is untestable without DNA. Germline V gene lookup returns CDR1 SEHNR and CDR2 FQNEAQ (reference sequence). The CDR3 has 16 residues. Here the CDR3 reads CASSLAPGTDLYGYTF.

The chain combines TRBV10-3 with TRBJ2-5; TCRdb's D call, TRBD2, is unchecked because there is no DNA. Germline V gene sequence: CDR1 ENHRY, CDR2 SYGVKD. The CDR3 covers 12 residues. The CDR3 loop is CAISVEGETQYF.

The chain joins TRBV24-1 to TRBJ2-5; there is no DNA to check the TCRdb D call of TRBD2. There are 19 residues in the CDR3. CDR1 KGHDR and CDR2 SFDVKD come from the germline V gene. CDR3 amino acids: CATSDPPGTSGDRGETQYF.

The rearrangement uses TRBV5-5 and TRBJ2-6. Germline assignment: CDR1 SGHKS and CDR2 YYEKEE (reference sequence). CDR3 length equals 15 residues. CDR3 sequence reads: CASSPGSSGANVLTF.

The genes are TRBV14 and TRBJ2-1; the TCRdb call, TRBD1, lacks DNA for checking. Germline values: CDR1 SGHDN, CDR2 FVKESK. The CDR3 extends over 13 amino acids. CDR3 residues: CASSQDGPTPQFF.

The chain uses TRBV29-1 and TRBJ2-3; TCRdb gives TRBD1 as the D gene, but with no DNA this cannot be confirmed. This CDR3 has 14 residues. CDR1 and CDR2 from the germline V gene are SQVTM and ANQGSEA. This CDR3 reads CSVKTGGGGDTQYF.